This TCR beta chain came from a study of T cells in Graves' hyperthyroidism and ophthalmopathy. Study in general: Once the initial diagnosis was made, peripheral blood was obtained before any treatment.

Study-level results: Blood also held most thyroid clonotypes expanded beyond 0.001.

Germline V gene lookup returns CDR1 DFQATT and CDR2 SNEGSKA (reference sequence). The CDR3 runs to 15 residues. The V gene end was trimmed by 2 bases and the J gene end by 3 bases; junction bases not matched to a gene: 5. A remark on this clonotype: Its specificity is unknown.

From RNA transcripts, TCR beta CDR3 regions were amplified. In the first-round RT-PCR of the TCR CDR3, the HTBI primer set was used. TCRdb itself ran the multiplex PCR reads through MiXCR, one entry per CDR3 protein. In the table there are about 24,000 distinct CDR3 sequences, around 50% of which are singletons. V usage is TRBV20-1 and J usage is TRBJ2-7; 12 nucleotides match TRBD2. This receptor was identified in a woman aged 40 to 49 with Graves' hyperthyroidism that later progressed to Graves' ophthalmopathy. The sample was blood. CDR3 amino acids: CSARSKTSGSYEQYF. CDR3 nucleotides: TGCAGTGCTAGATCGAAGACTAGCGGGAGCTACGAGCAGTACTTC.